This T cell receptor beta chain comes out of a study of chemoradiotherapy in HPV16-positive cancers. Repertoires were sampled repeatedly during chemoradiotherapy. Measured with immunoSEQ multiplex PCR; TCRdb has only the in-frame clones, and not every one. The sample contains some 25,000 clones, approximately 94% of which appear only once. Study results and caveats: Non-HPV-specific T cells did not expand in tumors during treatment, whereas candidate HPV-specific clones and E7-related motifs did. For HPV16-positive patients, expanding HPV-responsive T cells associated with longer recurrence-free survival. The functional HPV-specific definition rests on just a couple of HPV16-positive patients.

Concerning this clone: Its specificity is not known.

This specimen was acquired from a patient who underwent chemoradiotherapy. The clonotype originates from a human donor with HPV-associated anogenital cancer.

CDR3 sequence reads: CASSQEGGSIGKLFF. The CDR3 region has the DNA TGTGCCAGCAGCCAAGAGGGGGGGTCGATAGGAAAACTGTTTTTT. The chain employs TRBV7-6 and TRBJ1-4; a possible D gene is TRBD1 (6 bases). V was pared by 5 bases and J by 10 bases, with 20 bases between. Germline values: CDR1 SGHVS, CDR2 FNYEAQ. The CDR3 is made up of 15 amino acids.